Listed below are T cell receptor beta chains from one sample, sequenced in a study of response to subunit inactivated influenza vaccine. Using its own MiXCR run on the RT-PCR reads, TCRdb lists one record per CDR3 protein. The profile shows around 520,000 distinct CDR3 sequences, around 11% of them singletons. The sequencing here drew on PBMCs from blood, taken on the day of vaccination. These receptors were obtained from a man aged 50 or older who received an inactivated influenza vaccine. Both conserved end residues are part of each CDR3. D genes are given only for firm matches. For some rows the clone size is stated as once, few or many, or as a class when expanded; others skip it.

many,TRBV2,TRBD2,TRBJ2-1,CTICFGPVGGRIPYNEQFF,TGTACCATCTGTTTCGGGCCTGTCGGCGGGAGGATACCCTACAATGAGCAGTTCTTC
NA,TRBV5-1,TRBD2,TRBJ2-3,CASSGGLAGGYDTQYF,TGCGCCAGCAGCGGGGGACTAGCGGGAGGATATGATACGCAGTATTTT
many,TRBV6-5,NA,TRBJ2-4,CASSYSIGVAKNIQYF,TGTGCCAGCAGTTACTCGATAGGGGTAGCCAAAAACATTCAGTACTTC
few,TRBV7-2,TRBD2,TRBJ2-7,CASSPGLAHYEQYF,TGTGCCAGCAGCCCGGGACTAGCTCATTACGAGCAGTACTTC
many,TRBV5-1,TRBD1,TRBJ2-1,CASSFDRGNPFF,TGCGCCAGCAGCTTCGACAGGGGGAACCCGTTCTTC
NA,TRBV5-5,NA,TRBJ2-3,CASSLEATDTQYF,TGTGCCAGCAGCTTGGAGGCAACAGATACGCAGTATTTT
NA,TRBV6-1,NA,TRBJ1-1,CASRGMAEAFF,TGTGCCAGCAGGGGTATGGCTGAAGCTTTCTTT
few,TRBV5-1,TRBD1,TRBJ2-2,CASSLAGGAGTGELFF,TGCGCCAGCAGCTTGGCAGGGGGCGCCGGCACCGGGGAGCTGTTTTTT
few,TRBV4-2,NA,TRBJ2-5,CASSQVGFREETQYF,TGTGCCAGCAGCCAAGTAGGCTTCAGGGAAGAGACCCAGTACTTC
many,TRBV28,TRBD1,TRBJ1-2,CASSSPDRANGYTF,TGTGCCAGCAGTTCCCCGGACAGGGCGAATGGCTACACCTTC
NA,TRBV7-2,NA,TRBJ2-1,CASSSLSEQFF,TGTGCCAGCAGCTCCTTGAGTGAGCAGTTTTTC
few,TRBV20-1,NA,TRBJ2-3,CSALADNSVTDTQYF,TGCAGTGCTTTAGCCGATAACTCAGTAACAGATACGCAGTATTTT
NA,TRBV12-3/TRBV12-4,TRBD1,TRBJ1-2,CASSPYDRGGYTF,TGTGCCAGCAGTCCATACGACAGGGGTGGATACACCTTC
NA,TRBV6-2/TRBV6-3,NA,TRBJ1-5,CASSGTILYSNQPQHF,TGTGCCAGCTCCGGGACGATACTTTATAGCAATCAGCCCCAGCATTTT
few,TRBV7-6,TRBD2,TRBJ2-2,CASSLKGGSGHKQNTGELFF,TGTGCCAGCAGCCTTAAAGGCGGGAGCGGGCACAAACAGAACACCGGGGAGCTGTTTTTT
NA,TRBV5-1,NA,TRBJ1-2,CASSADGYYGYTF,TGCGCCAGCAGCGCGGACGGATACTATGGCTACACCTTC
few,TRBV5-1,NA,TRBJ2-6,CASSSGPSGANVLTF,TGCGCCAGCAGTTCTGGCCCCTCTGGGGCCAACGTCCTGACTTTC
few,TRBV4-3,TRBD1,TRBJ1-1,CASSQVRDRANTEAFF,TGCGCCAGCAGCCAAGTTCGGGACAGGGCTAACACTGAAGCTTTCTTT
many,TRBV5-1,NA,TRBJ2-2,CASSLVPTGELFF,TGCGCCAGCAGCTTGGTCCCCACCGGGGAGCTGTTTTTT
NA,TRBV6-1,NA,TRBJ1-2,CASSEGGRPNYGYTF,TGTGCCAGCAGTGAAGGAGGGCGACCTAACTATGGCTACACCTTC
NA,TRBV28,NA,TRBJ1-6,CASSLSYSGVSPLHF,TGTGCCAGCAGTTTATCCTATAGTGGGGTTTCACCCCTCCACTTT
NA,TRBV15,NA,TRBJ2-7,CATSREGGGSYEQYF,TGTGCCACCAGCAGAGAAGGAGGGGGCTCCTACGAGCAGTACTTC
few,TRBV6-5,NA,TRBJ2-2,CASSYSLASGGELFF,TGTGCCAGCAGTTACTCCCTAGCTAGTGGCGGGGAGCTGTTTTTT
few,TRBV11-2,NA,TRBJ2-5,CASSLSFGTRGMGETQYF,TGTGCCAGCAGCTTATCATTCGGGACAAGGGGGATGGGGGAGACCCAGTACTTC
NA,TRBV6-2/TRBV6-3,NA,TRBJ1-5,CASSYRSGQPQHF,TGTGCCAGCAGTTACAGAAGTGGGCAGCCCCAGCATTTT
NA,TRBV15,NA,TRBJ1-6,CATSQVLNNSPLHF,TGTGCCACCAGTCAGGTCCTAAATAATTCACCCCTCCACTTT
many,TRBV20-1,TRBD1,TRBJ1-5,CSATGTANQPQHF,TGCAGTGCTACCGGGACAGCTAATCAGCCCCAGCATTTT
NA,TRBV5-6,TRBD1,TRBJ1-4,CASSLRTGPNEKLFF,TGTGCCAGCAGCCTTAGGACAGGCCCAAATGAAAAACTGTTTTTT
NA,TRBV15,NA,TRBJ2-3,CATSSGPRTDTQYF,TGTGCCACCAGCTCAGGGCCCCGGACAGATACGCAGTATTTT
NA,TRBV11-2,TRBD2,TRBJ2-1,CASSRTGTSGTGEQFF,TGTGCCAGCAGCCGGACCGGGACTAGCGGGACGGGAGAGCAGTTCTTC
many,TRBV12-3/TRBV12-4,NA,TRBJ1-5,CASSSTVNSNQPQHF,TGTGCCAGCAGCTCTACAGTTAATAGCAATCAGCCCCAGCATTTT
few,TRBV12-3/TRBV12-4,NA,TRBJ2-1,CASSSQGLWQFF,TGTGCCAGCAGTTCTCAGGGCCTCTGGCAGTTCTTC
NA,TRBV7-9,NA,TRBJ1-1,CASSLAHTSTEAFF,TGTGCCAGCAGCTTAGCACATACGAGCACTGAAGCTTTCTTT
few,TRBV7-3,TRBD2,TRBJ2-1,CASSLIPTSGKTGEQFF,TGTGCCAGCAGCTTAATCCCGACTAGCGGGAAAACCGGTGAGCAGTTCTTC
many,TRBV11-2,NA,TRBJ2-3,CASSFTADTDTQYF,TGTGCCAGCAGCTTTACAGCAGACACAGATACGCAGTATTTT
few,TRBV13,TRBD2,TRBJ2-2,CASSFLAGPNTGELFF,TGTGCCAGCAGCTTTCTAGCGGGACCGAACACCGGGGAGCTGTTTTTT
many,TRBV27,NA,TRBJ2-5,CASSPSIQETQYF,TGTGCCAGCAGCCCCAGTATTCAAGAGACCCAGTACTTC
few,TRBV27,TRBD2,TRBJ2-7,CASSLVGGGVFYEQYF,TGTGCCAGCAGTTTGGTCGGCGGGGGGGTATTTTACGAGCAGTACTTC
many,TRBV20-1,TRBD2,TRBJ2-5,CSASPSASGSRETQYF,TGCAGTGCTAGTCCCTCGGCCAGCGGGAGTAGAGAGACCCAGTACTTC
many,TRBV20-1,TRBD1,TRBJ1-2,CSAGQGVGYGYTF,TGCAGTGCAGGACAGGGAGTTGGCTATGGCTACACCTTC
few,TRBV19,TRBD2,TRBJ2-1,CASSIWGLAGVDNEQFF,TGTGCCAGTAGTATCTGGGGACTAGCGGGGGTCGACAATGAGCAGTTCTTC
NA,TRBV12-3/TRBV12-4,TRBD2,TRBJ2-1,CASSYSGRQSYNEQFF,TGTGCCAGCAGTTATAGCGGGAGGCAGTCCTACAATGAGCAGTTCTTC
many,TRBV9,TRBD2,TRBJ2-7,CASSLGLAGGHEQYF,TGTGCCAGCAGCCTCGGACTAGCGGGAGGTCATGAGCAGTACTTC
NA,TRBV5-6,TRBD1,TRBJ1-3,CASSLTGANTIYF,TGTGCCAGCAGCTTGACAGGGGCCAACACCATATATTTT
few,TRBV7-2,TRBD2,TRBJ2-5,CASRRTSGRETQYF,TGTGCCAGCAGAAGGACTAGCGGGAGGGAGACCCAGTACTTC
many,TRBV28,NA,TRBJ2-7,CASSFQSYEQYF,TGTGCCAGCAGTTTTCAGTCCTACGAGCAGTACTTC
few,TRBV4-3,NA,TRBJ1-1,CASSPAGHLNTEAFF,TGCGCCAGCAGCCCTGCGGGACACCTGAACACTGAAGCTTTCTTT
many,TRBV28,NA,TRBJ1-5,CASRGSRGTIHQPQHF,TGTGCCAGCAGGGGCTCGCGGGGCACCATACATCAGCCCCAGCATTTT
NA,TRBV12-3/TRBV12-4,NA,TRBJ2-7,CASSLSIVSYEQYF,TGTGCCAGCAGCCTCTCGATCGTTTCCTACGAGCAGTACTTC
many,TRBV20-1,NA,TRBJ2-1,CSARTGDNPYNEQFF,TGCAGTGCTAGAACGGGGGACAATCCCTACAATGAGCAGTTCTTC
many,TRBV12-3/TRBV12-4,NA,TRBJ2-5,CASTPTVGEWETQYF,TGTGCCAGCACCCCCACGGTGGGGGAATGGGAGACCCAGTACTTC
few,TRBV5-1,NA,TRBJ1-4,CASSLPGRRNEKLFF,TGCGCCAGCAGCTTGCCGGGACGGCGGAATGAAAAACTGTTTTTT
few,TRBV9,TRBD2,TRBJ2-3,CASSVVPAGGTDTQYF,TGTGCCAGCAGCGTAGTACCCGCGGGAGGTACAGATACGCAGTATTTT